Below, 12 T cell receptor beta chains from the same sample are listed, as sequenced in a study of T-cell memory formation after mild COVID-19. TCRdb processed the 5' RACE reads anew with MiXCR; each CDR3 protein has one entry. The sample has 170,000 or so distinct CDR3 sequences; around 30% are singletons. The sample was PBMCs or a T cell subset sorted from them (not recorded which). These receptor sequences come from an adult woman who had mild COVID-19 (a few samples of this study predate the infection). Cell type and time point are not known.

V and J are TRBV2 and TRBJ2-7; possible D gene TRBD1, 8 bases. Looked up from germline, CDR1 is SNHLY and CDR2 is FYNNEI. This CDR3 contains 14 residues. Trimming removed 6 bases from V and 2 bases from J, with 14 bases in between. DNA for the CDR3: TGTGCCAGCAGGGGGGGGACAGGAGCCTACGAGCAGTACTTC. It codes for CASRGGTGAYEQYF.

This chain uses TRBV5-1 with TRBJ2-7, with D uncertain. The CDR3 loop spans 15 amino acids. The V gene lost 0 bases and the J gene lost 2 bases, with 12 bases spanning the gap. Germline CDR1 and CDR2: SGHRS and YFSETQ. The CDR3 region has the DNA TGCGCCAGCAGCTTGGCCGGGCAGGAAGCCTACGAGCAGTACTTC. It codes for CASSLAGQEAYEQYF.

The chain links TRBV4-2 to TRBJ2-7; D is perhaps TRBD2 (6 bases). The germline V and J ends were trimmed by 1 base and 4 bases, with 14 bases remaining between them. Germline V gene lookup returns CDR1 LGHNA and CDR2 YNFKEQ. The CDR3 is 15 residues long. In nucleotides, the CDR3 is TGTGCCAGCAGCCAAGTAATAGCGGAGGAGTACGAGCAGTACTTC. Translated: CASSQVIAEEYEQYF.

The chain carries TRBV10-3 and TRBJ1-1; 8 bases fit TRBD1. The V segment lost 7 bases and the J segment 5 bases; nucleotides outside the gene matches: 6. Germline V lookup: CDR1 ENHRY, CDR2 SYGVKD. The CDR3 is 13 residues long. The CDR3 DNA reads as TGTGCCATCACCGTACAGGGGGGGACTGAAGCTTTCTTT. Its translation: CAITVQGGTEAFF.

The chain employs TRBV3-1 and TRBJ1-5; 9 bases are a match to TRBD1. CDR3 length equals 15 residues. V dropped 2 bases and J dropped 5; count of bases not matched to a gene: 4. The V gene's germline CDR1 is LGHDT and CDR2 YNNKEL (reference sequence). This chain's CDR3 is CASSQQTGGDQPQHF. In DNA form, the CDR3 reads TGTGCCAGCAGCCAACAAACAGGGGGCGATCAGCCCCAGCATTTT.

The V and J genes are TRBV20-1 and TRBJ2-7, with a tentative D call TRBD2 (5 bases). Germline-derived CDR1 and CDR2 are DFQATT and SNEGSKA (reference sequence). The CDR3 loop spans 14 amino acids. The V end lost 5 bases, the J end lost 6 bases, and 20 bases lay between the germline ends. In DNA, the CDR3 is TGCAGTGCTCCCCTTACCTCTCCGGCGGGCGAGCAGTACTTC. Its translation is CSAPLTSPAGEQYF.

This clonotype was counted a few times. V and J are TRBV14 and TRBJ1-2, with D unclear. Per germline, CDR1 SGHDN and CDR2 FVKESK. The CDR3 is 15 amino acids. V was shortened by 0 bases and J by 5 bases, with 13 bases between the two germline ends. The CDR3 sequence: CASSQDQVRWYGYTF. The CDR3 DNA sequence: TGTGCCAGCAGCCAAGATCAGGTCAGATGGTATGGCTACACCTTC.

In its sample, this clonotype was seen once. The chain is built from TRBV11-2 and TRBJ2-3; possible D gene TRBD1, 5 bases. Germline V gene lookup returns CDR1 SGHAT and CDR2 FQNNGV. This CDR3 has 14 amino acids. The V and J ends lost 5 bases and 6 bases respectively, with 15 bases between them. CDR3 bases: TGTGCCAGCAGCAGACAGTCCTCAGGGGATACGCAGTATTTT. Protein product: CASSRQSSGDTQYF.

The genes are TRBV7-2 and TRBJ1-1; D ambiguous. Trimming took off 6 bases at V and 1 base at J, with 9 bases between the two ends. The CDR3 is made up of 13 amino acids. Germline lookup yields CDR1 SGHTA and CDR2 FQGNSA. The CDR3 protein is CASSMNRNTEAFF. The CDR3 bases are TGTGCCAGCAGTATGAACAGGAACACTGAAGCTTTCTTT.

This clonotype was found a few times. V usage is TRBV9 and J usage is TRBJ2-1; 10 bases align to TRBD2. CDR3 length equals 15 residues. J lost 5 bases, V lost 1 base, and 3 bases had no gene match. Germline assignment: CDR1 SGDLS and CDR2 YYNGEE. The chain's CDR3 is CASSVSGRAHNEQFF. CDR3 sequence (DNA): TGTGCCAGCAGCGTAAGCGGGAGGGCCCACAATGAGCAGTTCTTC.

The J gene is TRBJ2-2, the V gene TRBV4-3; the match to TRBD2 covers 8 bases. Germline CDR1 reads LGHNA; CDR2 reads YSLEER. The V gene end was trimmed by 4 bases and the J gene end by 6 bases; junction bases not matched to a gene: 7. This CDR3 has 15 residues. Written as DNA, the CDR3 is TGCGCCAGCAGCCTCCAAAGCGGGAGCCCCGGGGAGCTGTTTTTT. This sequence encodes CASSLQSGSPGELFF.

The chain has TRBV7-2 and TRBJ2-3; tentative D call: TRBD2 (5 bases). The germline V gene encodes CDR1 SGHTA and CDR2 FQGNSA. The CDR3 consists of 13 residues. The CDR3 sequence is CAASPGFADTQYF. The CDR3 DNA sequence: TGTGCTGCCTCACCGGGGTTCGCAGATACGCAGTATTTT.